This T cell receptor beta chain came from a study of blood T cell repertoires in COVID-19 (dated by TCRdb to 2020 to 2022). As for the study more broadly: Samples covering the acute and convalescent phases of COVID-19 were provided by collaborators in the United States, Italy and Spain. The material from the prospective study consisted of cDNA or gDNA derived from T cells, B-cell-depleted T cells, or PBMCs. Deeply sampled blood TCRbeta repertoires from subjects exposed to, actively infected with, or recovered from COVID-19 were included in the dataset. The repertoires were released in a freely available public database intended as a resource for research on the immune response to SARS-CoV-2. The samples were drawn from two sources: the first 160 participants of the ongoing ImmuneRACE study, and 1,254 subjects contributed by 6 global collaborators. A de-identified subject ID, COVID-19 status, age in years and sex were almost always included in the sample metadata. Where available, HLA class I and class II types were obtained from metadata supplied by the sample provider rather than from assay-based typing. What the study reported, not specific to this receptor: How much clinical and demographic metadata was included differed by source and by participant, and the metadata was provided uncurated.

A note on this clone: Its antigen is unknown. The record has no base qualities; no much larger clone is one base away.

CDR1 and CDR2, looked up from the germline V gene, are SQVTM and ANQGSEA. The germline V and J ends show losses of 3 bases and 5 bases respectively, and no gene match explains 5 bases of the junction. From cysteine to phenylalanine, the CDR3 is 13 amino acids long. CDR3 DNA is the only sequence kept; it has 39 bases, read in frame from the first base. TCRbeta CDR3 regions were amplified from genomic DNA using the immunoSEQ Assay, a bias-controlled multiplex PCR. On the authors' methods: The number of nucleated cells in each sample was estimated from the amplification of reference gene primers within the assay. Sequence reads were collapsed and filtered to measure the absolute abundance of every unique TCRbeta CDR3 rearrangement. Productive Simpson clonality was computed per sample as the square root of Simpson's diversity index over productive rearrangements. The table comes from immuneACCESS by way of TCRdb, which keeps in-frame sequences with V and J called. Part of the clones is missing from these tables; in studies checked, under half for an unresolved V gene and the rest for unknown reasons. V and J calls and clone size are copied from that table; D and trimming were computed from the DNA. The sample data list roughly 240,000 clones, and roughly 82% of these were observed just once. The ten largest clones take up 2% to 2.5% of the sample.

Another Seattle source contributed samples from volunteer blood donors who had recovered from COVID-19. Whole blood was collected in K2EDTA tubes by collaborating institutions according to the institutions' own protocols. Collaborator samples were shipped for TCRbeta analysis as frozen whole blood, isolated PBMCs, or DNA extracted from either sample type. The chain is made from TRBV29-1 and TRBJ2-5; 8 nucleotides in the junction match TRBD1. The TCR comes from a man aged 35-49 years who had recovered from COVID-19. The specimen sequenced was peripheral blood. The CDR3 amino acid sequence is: CSVDQGAGETQYF. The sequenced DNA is TGCAGCGTTGATCAGGGGGCGGGGGAGACCCAGTACTTC. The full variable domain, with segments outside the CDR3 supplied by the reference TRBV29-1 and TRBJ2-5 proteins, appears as SAVISQKPSRDICQRGTSLTIQCQVDSQVTMMFWYRQQPGQSLTLIATANQGSEATYESGFVIDKFPISRPNLTFSTLTVSNMSPEDSSIYLCSVDQGAGETQYFGPGTRLLVL.